Listed below are T cell receptor beta chains from one sample, sequenced in a study of response to subunit inactivated influenza vaccine. TCRdb ran MiXCR on the RT-PCR reads and lists one entry per CDR3 protein. The repertoire holds about 780,000 distinct CDR3 sequences, about 18% seen once, with about a tenth in the top ten. This specimen was PBMCs from blood, taken around 5 days after vaccination. The source is a man aged 45-65 years who received an inactivated influenza vaccine. The CDR3 runs from the conserved cysteine through the conserved F or W. Each record gives: clone size, D gene, J gene, V gene, CDR3 protein, CDR3 DNA. The D gene is left open where the match is weak. The size of a clone is reported for some rows only, either as once, few or many, or as a class for expanded clones.

clone size: many
D gene: TRBD1
J gene: TRBJ1-4
V gene: TRBV20-1
CDR3 protein: CSARQGAREKLFF
CDR3 DNA: TGCAGTGCTAGACAGGGGGCGCGTGAAAAACTGTTTTTT

clone size: many
D gene: TRBD2
J gene: TRBJ2-1
V gene: TRBV12-3/TRBV12-4
CDR3 protein: CASTRTSDEQFF
CDR3 DNA: TGTGCCAGCACCCGGACTAGCGATGAGCAGTTCTTC

clone size: few
D gene: NA
J gene: TRBJ2-5
V gene: TRBV29-1
CDR3 protein: CSVGGRARETQYF
CDR3 DNA: TGCAGCGTTGGTGGCAGGGCGAGGGAGACCCAGTACTTC

clone size: NA
D gene: NA
J gene: TRBJ1-4
V gene: TRBV29-1
CDR3 protein: CSVFGEAEKLFF
CDR3 DNA: TGCAGCGTTTTCGGCGAGGCCGAAAAACTGTTTTTT

clone size: NA
D gene: TRBD1
J gene: TRBJ2-5
V gene: TRBV5-1
CDR3 protein: CASSPLDRGDGQETQYF
CDR3 DNA: TGCGCCAGCAGCCCACTGGACAGGGGGGATGGACAAGAGACCCAGTACTTC

clone size: few
D gene: NA
J gene: TRBJ1-1
V gene: TRBV21-1
CDR3 protein: CASSKDVGQPNTEAFF
CDR3 DNA: TGTGCCAGCAGCAAAGATGTCGGACAACCGAACACTGAAGCTTTCTTT

clone size: NA
D gene: TRBD2
J gene: TRBJ2-1
V gene: TRBV7-2
CDR3 protein: CASSSVPGLAGVEQFF
CDR3 DNA: TGTGCCAGCAGCTCCGTCCCGGGACTAGCGGGCGTCGAGCAGTTCTTC

clone size: few
D gene: TRBD2
J gene: TRBJ2-5
V gene: TRBV20-1
CDR3 protein: CSASPRTSGSFHQETQYF
CDR3 DNA: TGCAGTGCTTCCCCCCGGACTAGCGGGAGTTTTCACCAAGAGACCCAGTACTTC

clone size: NA
D gene: NA
J gene: TRBJ2-1
V gene: TRBV4-3
CDR3 protein: CASSQDISSYNEQFF
CDR3 DNA: TGCGCCAGCAGCCAAGACATTAGCTCCTACAATGAGCAGTTCTTC

clone size: few
D gene: NA
J gene: TRBJ2-5
V gene: TRBV7-2
CDR3 protein: CASSSGKGETQYF
CDR3 DNA: TGTGCCAGCAGCTCGGGTAAAGGGGAGACCCAGTACTTC

clone size: NA
D gene: NA
J gene: TRBJ2-7
V gene: TRBV5-1
CDR3 protein: CASSLSAGEYEQYF
CDR3 DNA: TGCGCCAGCAGCTTGTCGGCAGGGGAGTACGAGCAGTACTTC

clone size: few
D gene: NA
J gene: TRBJ2-3
V gene: TRBV7-8
CDR3 protein: CASSLGWDTTDTQYF
CDR3 DNA: TGTGCCAGCAGCTTAGGTTGGGACACCACAGATACGCAGTATTTT

clone size: few
D gene: NA
J gene: TRBJ2-3
V gene: TRBV10-2
CDR3 protein: CASSEGFKGPLLYTDTQYF
CDR3 DNA: TGCGCCAGCAGTGAGGGATTCAAAGGGCCCCTCCTATACACAGATACGCAGTATTTT

clone size: many
D gene: TRBD1
J gene: TRBJ2-3
V gene: TRBV12-3/TRBV12-4
CDR3 protein: CASSATQGMRPDTQYF
CDR3 DNA: TGTGCCAGCAGTGCCACACAGGGGATGAGGCCAGATACGCAGTATTTT

clone size: NA
D gene: NA
J gene: TRBJ1-1
V gene: TRBV4-3
CDR3 protein: CASSQGTWDTEAFF
CDR3 DNA: TGCGCCAGCAGCCAAGGAACCTGGGACACTGAAGCTTTCTTT

clone size: NA
D gene: TRBD1
J gene: TRBJ1-5
V gene: TRBV6-2/TRBV6-3
CDR3 protein: CAAKDRGNQPQHF
CDR3 DNA: TGTGCCGCTAAAGACAGGGGCAATCAGCCCCAGCATTTT

clone size: few
D gene: NA
J gene: TRBJ2-2
V gene: TRBV5-1
CDR3 protein: CASTEGSTGELFF
CDR3 DNA: TGCGCCAGCACGGAGGGGTCCACCGGGGAGCTGTTTTTT

clone size: few
D gene: TRBD1
J gene: TRBJ2-1
V gene: TRBV18
CDR3 protein: CASSPRDSRSSYNEQFF
CDR3 DNA: TGTGCCAGCTCACCTAGGGACAGCAGGAGCTCCTACAATGAGCAGTTCTTC

clone size: NA
D gene: NA
J gene: TRBJ1-1
V gene: TRBV12-3/TRBV12-4
CDR3 protein: CASTNRLILEAFF
CDR3 DNA: TGTGCCAGCACCAATCGTTTGATACTTGAAGCTTTCTTT

clone size: NA
D gene: TRBD2
J gene: TRBJ2-5
V gene: TRBV11-2
CDR3 protein: CASSNGTSGRVLQETQYF
CDR3 DNA: TGTGCCAGCAGCAATGGGACTAGCGGGAGGGTCCTTCAAGAGACCCAGTACTTC

clone size: many
D gene: NA
J gene: TRBJ2-2
V gene: TRBV12-3/TRBV12-4
CDR3 protein: CASSLRGWNTGELFF
CDR3 DNA: TGTGCCAGCAGTCTTAGGGGATGGAACACCGGGGAGCTGTTTTTT

clone size: NA
D gene: NA
J gene: TRBJ2-1
V gene: TRBV20-1
CDR3 protein: CSAREPEGIVQQFF
CDR3 DNA: TGCAGTGCTAGAGAGCCGGAGGGCATAGTTCAGCAGTTCTTC

clone size: few
D gene: NA
J gene: TRBJ1-1
V gene: TRBV6-1
CDR3 protein: CASQGIWDTEAFF
CDR3 DNA: TGTGCCAGCCAAGGGATTTGGGACACTGAAGCTTTCTTT

clone size: NA
D gene: NA
J gene: TRBJ2-3
V gene: TRBV4-3
CDR3 protein: CASSQNTQVPDTQYF
CDR3 DNA: TGCGCCAGCAGCCAAAACACCCAGGTGCCAGATACGCAGTATTTT

clone size: NA
D gene: NA
J gene: TRBJ1-1
V gene: TRBV5-1
CDR3 protein: CASSSETTGTEAFF
CDR3 DNA: TGCGCCAGCAGCTCGGAGACTACGGGAACTGAAGCTTTCTTT

clone size: NA
D gene: TRBD1
J gene: TRBJ1-5
V gene: TRBV12-3/TRBV12-4
CDR3 protein: CASRAGQGGQPQHF
CDR3 DNA: TGTGCCAGCAGGGCCGGACAGGGAGGTCAGCCCCAGCATTTT

clone size: many
D gene: TRBD1
J gene: TRBJ2-1
V gene: TRBV20-1
CDR3 protein: CSARDGTDYNEQFF
CDR3 DNA: TGCAGTGCTAGAGACGGGACAGATTACAATGAGCAGTTCTTC